This TCR beta chain derives from a study of blood T cell repertoires in COVID-19. As for the study in general: The United States, Italy and Spain were the sources of the acute and convalescent COVID-19 samples.

This clone appeared once. J lost 5 bases, V lost 2 bases, and 4 bases had no gene match. Looked up from germline, CDR1 is WSHSY and CDR2 is SAAADI. CDR3 size: 15 residues. Sequenced by immunoSEQ multiplex PCR; TCRdb stores in-frame clones only, minus some. The sample lists approximately 400,000 clones; about 91% were seen once. The source is a woman aged 45-65 years with COVID-19, enrolled during active disease. Sequencing was carried out using peripheral blood. The V call is TRBV10-2, the J call TRBJ1-5, with TRBD1 identical over 9 bases. The chain's CDR3 is CASSEAGTGYQPQHF. The CDR3 DNA follows: TGCGCCAGCAGTGAGGCCGGGACAGGGTATCAGCCCCAGCATTTT.